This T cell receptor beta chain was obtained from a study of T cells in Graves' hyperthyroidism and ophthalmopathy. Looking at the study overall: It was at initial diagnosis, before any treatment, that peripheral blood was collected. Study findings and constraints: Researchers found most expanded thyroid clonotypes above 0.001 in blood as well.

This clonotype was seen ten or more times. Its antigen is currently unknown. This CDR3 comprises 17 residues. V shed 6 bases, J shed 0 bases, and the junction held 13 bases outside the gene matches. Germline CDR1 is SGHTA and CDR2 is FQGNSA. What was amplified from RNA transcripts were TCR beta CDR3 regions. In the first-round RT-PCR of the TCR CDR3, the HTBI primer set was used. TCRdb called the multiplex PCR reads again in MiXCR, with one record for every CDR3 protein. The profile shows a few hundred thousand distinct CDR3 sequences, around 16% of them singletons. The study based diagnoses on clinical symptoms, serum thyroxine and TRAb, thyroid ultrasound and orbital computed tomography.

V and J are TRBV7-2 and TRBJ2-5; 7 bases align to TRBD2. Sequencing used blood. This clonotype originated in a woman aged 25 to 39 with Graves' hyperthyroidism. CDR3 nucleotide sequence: TGTGCCAGCAGTCGAGATTACGCGGGAGCGTACCAAGAGACCCAGTACTTC. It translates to CASSRDYAGAYQETQYF.